The entry that follows covers one T cell receptor beta chain sequence. This sample was taken from a study of Ad26.COV2.S vaccination and SARS-CoV-2 variants. CDR1 WSHSY and CDR2 SAAADI come from the germline V gene. Trimming removed 5 bases at V and 4 bases at J, with 11 bases between. The CDR3 spans 13 residues. TCRdb keeps only in-frame clones here, not all; method: immunoSEQ multiplex PCR. This table has 350,000 to 500,000 clones, about nine tenths appearing once. The treatment was: over 15 received Ad26.COV2.S at low or high dose, single or two shots; five or six received placebo; per-sample allocation not given. The study sampled participants on day 63 after the first vaccine or placebo injection. Vaccination used an Ad26 vector expressing Wuhan-strain SARS-CoV-2 spike.

This clonotype originated in a person aged 18-60 years who received the Ad26.COV2.S COVID-19 vaccine or a placebo. The genes are TRBV10-2 and TRBJ1-1, with D perhaps TRBD1 (5 bases). Specimen: peripheral blood, collected in a trial of Ad26.COV2.S vaccine versus placebo. The DNA of the CDR3 is TGCGCCAGCAGTCAGGGAGCTGGCACTGAAGCTTTCTTT. It is translated as CASSQGAGTEAFF.